One sample yielded the 6 T cell receptor beta chains listed below, sequenced in a study of CD8+ T cells in alopecia areata. The sample's treatment: oral pan-JAK inhibitor, 5-10 mg twice daily. It was cDNA, reverse transcribed from extracted RNA, that served as the sequencing template. This table comes from immunoSEQ multiplex PCR, and its TCRdb copy is limited to in-frame clones, with some not included. The profile shows 150,000 to 200,000 clones, 50% to 70% of them singletons. Sequencing used CD4+ T cells sorted from blood, obtained at week 4, from a patient treated with tofacitinib. These receptors originate from a human donor with alopecia areata.

This clone was found a few times. The V gene is TRBV10-3, the J gene TRBJ2-3; D might be TRBD1 (6 bases). V dropped 2 bases and J dropped 6 bases, with 18 bases sitting between them. The CDR3 sequence is 16 residues long. Germline assignment: CDR1 ENHRY and CDR2 SYGVKD. CDR3 sequence: CAISERTASRWDTQYF. CDR3 sequence (DNA): TGTGCCATCAGTGAGCGGACAGCCTCAAGGTGGGATACGCAGTATTTT.

The genes are TRBV30 and TRBJ2-7; D not certain. Trimming took off 8 bases at V and 6 bases at J, with 11 bases between the two ends. Germline loops: CDR1 GTSNPN, CDR2 SVGIG (reference sequence). The CDR3 is made up of 10 amino acids. The CDR3, as DNA: TGTGCCGCGGAGATCGGCGAGCAGTACTTC. It specifies CAAEIGEQYF.

The V gene is TRBV2, the J gene TRBJ2-3; the D gene is possibly TRBD2 (6 bases). This CDR3 spans 15 amino acids. Trimming cost V 5 bases and J 4 bases, with 16 bases left between them. Germline CDR1 and CDR2: SNHLY and FYNNEI. CDR3 sequence (DNA): TGTGCCAGCAGTCCGGGACTCCCCGGAGCAGATACGCAGTATTTT. This codes for CASSPGLPGADTQYF.

This chain links TRBV30 with TRBJ1-5; TRBD1 matches 10 bases. With 3 bases clipped from V and 6 bases from J, the junction kept 5 bases outside the gene matches. The CDR3 sequence is 14 residues long. From germline, CDR1 is GTSNPN and CDR2 SVGIG (reference sequence). CDR3 sequence (DNA): TGTGCCTGGAGGGGGACAGGGGCTAGTCAGCCCCAGCATTTT. Amino acid sequence: CAWRGTGASQPQHF.

This clone was seen a single time. The CDR3 spells CSARDGYEQFF. DNA for the CDR3: TGCAGTGCTAGAGATGGGTATGAGCAGTTCTTC. The chain links TRBV20-1 to TRBJ2-1; D gene uncertain. The CDR3 is 11 amino acids. The V and J ends lost 0 bases and 8 bases respectively, with 5 bases between them. Germline CDR1 is DFQATT and CDR2 is SNEGSKA (reference sequence).

The chain links TRBV20-1 to TRBJ1-2; D remains ambiguous. Germline CDR1 is DFQATT and CDR2 is SNEGSKA (reference sequence). The CDR3 runs 11 residues. V dropped 7 bases and J dropped 6 bases, with 12 bases sitting between them. CDR3 protein: CSGWTDHGYTF. CDR3 sequence (DNA): TGCAGTGGGTGGACGGACCATGGCTACACCTTC.